These T cell receptor beta chains were read from a single sample in a study of T-cell reconstitution after alpha-beta-depleted transplantation in children. Each CDR3 protein gets one entry after TCRdb re-called the PCR reads with MiXCR. This table has approximately 350,000 distinct CDR3 sequences, 15% to 20% appearing once. Sequenced here: PBMCs, mostly from graft donor cells, sampled 360 days after TCRalphabeta/CD19-depleted stem cell transplant. The source of these receptors is a male patient under 10 years old who had a stem cell transplant for acute lymphoblastic leukemia, so the T cells may come from the graft donor. Both conserved end residues are part of each CDR3. The D gene is left open where the match is weak. Clone size is stated in some rows and not others, as once, few, many or a class when expanded.

d_call: -; cdr3_length: 14; clone_size: -; j_call: TRBJ1-5; v_call: TRBV12-3/TRBV12-4; cdr3_aa: CASTLDHSNQPQHF; cdr3_nt: TGTGCCAGCACCTTGGATCATAGCAATCAGCCCCAGCATTTT
d_call: TRBD2; cdr3_length: 16; clone_size: few; j_call: TRBJ2-5; v_call: TRBV5-5; cdr3_aa: CASSLAISGTIRTQYF; cdr3_nt: TGTGCCAGCAGCTTGGCGATTAGCGGGACGATACGGACCCAGTACTTC
d_call: TRBD2; cdr3_length: 14; clone_size: few; j_call: TRBJ2-7; v_call: TRBV20-1; cdr3_aa: CSAWTGDYLGEQYF; cdr3_nt: TGCAGTGCCTGGACCGGGGACTACCTCGGCGAGCAGTACTTC
d_call: TRBD2; cdr3_length: 15; clone_size: few; j_call: TRBJ2-2; v_call: TRBV12-3/TRBV12-4; cdr3_aa: CASSPRDYSTGELFF; cdr3_nt: TGTGCCAGCAGTCCCCGGGACTACTCAACCGGGGAGCTGTTTTTT
d_call: -; cdr3_length: 11; clone_size: many; j_call: TRBJ2-2; v_call: TRBV12-3/TRBV12-4; cdr3_aa: CASSLAVELFF; cdr3_nt: TGTGCCAGCAGTTTAGCGGTTGAGCTGTTTTTT
d_call: -; cdr3_length: 15; clone_size: -; j_call: TRBJ2-3; v_call: TRBV7-9; cdr3_aa: CASSSAAEPTDTQYF; cdr3_nt: TGTGCCAGCAGCTCGGCCGCCGAGCCCACAGATACGCAGTATTTT
d_call: -; cdr3_length: 13; clone_size: few; j_call: TRBJ1-4; v_call: TRBV18; cdr3_aa: CASSPQGREKLFF; cdr3_nt: TGTGCCAGCTCACCACAGGGGCGGGAAAAACTGTTTTTT
d_call: -; cdr3_length: 15; clone_size: -; j_call: TRBJ1-5; v_call: TRBV20-1; cdr3_aa: CSARDARGANQPQHF; cdr3_nt: TGCAGTGCTAGGGATGCGAGGGGGGCGAATCAGCCCCAGCATTTT
d_call: TRBD2; cdr3_length: 15; clone_size: -; j_call: TRBJ2-1; v_call: TRBV20-1; cdr3_aa: CSATKPGRVLNEQFF; cdr3_nt: TGCAGTGCTACTAAACCTGGGAGGGTCCTCAATGAGCAGTTCTTC
d_call: TRBD2; cdr3_length: 18; clone_size: -; j_call: TRBJ2-3; v_call: TRBV12-3/TRBV12-4; cdr3_aa: CTSSLALLAGEDTDTQYF; cdr3_nt: TGTACCAGCAGTTTAGCTCTACTAGCGGGAGAAGACACAGATACGCAGTATTTT
d_call: -; cdr3_length: 16; clone_size: -; j_call: TRBJ2-1; v_call: TRBV4-3; cdr3_aa: CASSQDIRSSYNEQFF; cdr3_nt: TGCGCCAGCAGCCAAGATATTAGGAGCTCCTACAATGAGCAGTTCTTC
d_call: -; cdr3_length: 16; clone_size: -; j_call: TRBJ2-4; v_call: TRBV4-3; cdr3_aa: CASSQGTLGPPGIQYF; cdr3_nt: TGCGCCAGCAGCCAAGGGACATTGGGCCCTCCTGGTATTCAGTACTTC
d_call: -; cdr3_length: 15; clone_size: -; j_call: TRBJ1-4; v_call: TRBV12-3/TRBV12-4; cdr3_aa: CASSPLAGSNEKLFF; cdr3_nt: TGTGCCAGCAGTCCCTTGGCGGGGAGTAATGAAAAACTGTTTTTT
d_call: TRBD2; cdr3_length: 18; clone_size: many; j_call: TRBJ2-2; v_call: TRBV28; cdr3_aa: CASSFAPEGLANTGELFF; cdr3_nt: TGTGCCAGCAGTTTTGCTCCGGAGGGACTAGCAAACACCGGGGAGCTGTTTTTT
d_call: -; cdr3_length: 13; clone_size: -; j_call: TRBJ2-7; v_call: TRBV20-1; cdr3_aa: CSARGRGSYEQYF; cdr3_nt: TGCAGTGCTAGGGGTCGGGGATCCTACGAGCAGTACTTC
d_call: TRBD2; cdr3_length: 20; clone_size: -; j_call: TRBJ2-2; v_call: TRBV28; cdr3_aa: CASSWVVRLAGGPNTGELFF; cdr3_nt: TGTGCCAGCAGTTGGGTGGTGAGACTAGCGGGAGGCCCGAACACCGGGGAGCTGTTTTTT
d_call: -; cdr3_length: 15; clone_size: -; j_call: TRBJ2-3; v_call: TRBV5-5; cdr3_aa: CASSFRGQRADTQYF; cdr3_nt: TGTGCCAGCAGCTTTCGCGGTCAGCGGGCAGATACGCAGTATTTT
d_call: TRBD2; cdr3_length: 18; clone_size: -; j_call: TRBJ2-7; v_call: TRBV11-2; cdr3_aa: CASSFQTRGLVVPYEQYF; cdr3_nt: TGTGCCAGCAGCTTCCAGACCCGAGGACTAGTTGTCCCCTACGAGCAGTACTTC
d_call: -; cdr3_length: 16; clone_size: -; j_call: TRBJ1-1; v_call: TRBV6-4; cdr3_aa: CARPKRPGRANTEAFF; cdr3_nt: TGTGCCAGACCTAAGCGTCCGGGACGGGCGAACACTGAAGCTTTCTTT
d_call: -; cdr3_length: 13; clone_size: many; j_call: TRBJ1-1; v_call: TRBV5-1; cdr3_aa: CASSLGRGTEAFF; cdr3_nt: TGTGCCAGCAGCTTAGGTCGAGGCACTGAAGCTTTCTTT
d_call: TRBD2; cdr3_length: 19; clone_size: few; j_call: TRBJ2-7; v_call: TRBV11-1; cdr3_aa: CASSLYGTSGSPGGFEQYF; cdr3_nt: TGTGCCAGCAGCTTATATGGCACTAGCGGGAGTCCGGGGGGATTCGAGCAGTACTTC
d_call: TRBD1; cdr3_length: 13; clone_size: few; j_call: TRBJ2-7; v_call: TRBV7-9; cdr3_aa: CASSRGQGPEQYF; cdr3_nt: TGTGCCAGCAGTAGGGGACAGGGGCCCGAGCAGTACTTC
d_call: TRBD1; cdr3_length: 15; clone_size: many; j_call: TRBJ1-5; v_call: TRBV28; cdr3_aa: CASKHRGYSNQPQHF; cdr3_nt: TGTGCCAGCAAGCACAGGGGGTATAGCAATCAGCCCCAGCATTTT
d_call: -; cdr3_length: 13; clone_size: few; j_call: TRBJ1-5; v_call: TRBV5-1; cdr3_aa: CASSPDNNQPQHF; cdr3_nt: TGCGCCAGCAGCCCGGACAACAATCAGCCCCAGCATTTT
d_call: TRBD2; cdr3_length: 19; clone_size: many; j_call: TRBJ2-3; v_call: TRBV9; cdr3_aa: CASSVIAGGPFKGADTQYF; cdr3_nt: TGTGCCAGCAGCGTAATAGCGGGAGGGCCCTTTAAGGGGGCAGATACGCAGTATTTT
d_call: -; cdr3_length: 15; clone_size: few; j_call: TRBJ2-2; v_call: TRBV20-1; cdr3_aa: CSARRLAANTGELFF; cdr3_nt: TGCAGTGCTAGAAGGCTAGCCGCGAACACCGGGGAGCTGTTTTTT
d_call: TRBD1; cdr3_length: 15; clone_size: many; j_call: TRBJ2-1; v_call: TRBV4-3; cdr3_aa: CASSQDLTGWDEQFF; cdr3_nt: TGCGCCAGCAGCCAAGATCTGACAGGGTGGGATGAGCAGTTCTTC
d_call: -; cdr3_length: 11; clone_size: few; j_call: TRBJ2-7; v_call: TRBV28; cdr3_aa: CASIIGHEQYF; cdr3_nt: TGTGCCAGCATAATAGGACACGAGCAGTACTTC
d_call: TRBD2; cdr3_length: 14; clone_size: -; j_call: TRBJ2-3; v_call: TRBV4-1; cdr3_aa: CTSSRGGREDTQYF; cdr3_nt: TGCACCAGCAGTCGCGGGGGGCGGGAAGATACGCAGTATTTT
d_call: TRBD1; cdr3_length: 14; clone_size: few; j_call: TRBJ1-4; v_call: TRBV2; cdr3_aa: CASSEQGAGEKLFF; cdr3_nt: TGTGCCAGCAGTGAACAGGGGGCCGGAGAAAAACTGTTTTTT
d_call: -; cdr3_length: 16; clone_size: many; j_call: TRBJ2-1; v_call: TRBV4-3; cdr3_aa: CASSQSPGLGWDEQFF; cdr3_nt: TGCGCCAGCAGCCAGAGCCCTGGCTTGGGCTGGGATGAGCAGTTCTTC
d_call: -; cdr3_length: 15; clone_size: many; j_call: TRBJ2-1; v_call: TRBV14; cdr3_aa: CASSLSGLGGNEQFF; cdr3_nt: TGTGCCAGCAGCCTTAGCGGCCTTGGGGGCAATGAGCAGTTCTTC
d_call: TRBD2; cdr3_length: 13; clone_size: few; j_call: TRBJ2-1; v_call: TRBV20-1; cdr3_aa: CSHLAGVYNEQFF; cdr3_nt: TGCAGTCACCTAGCGGGAGTTTACAATGAGCAGTTCTTC
d_call: -; cdr3_length: 11; clone_size: -; j_call: TRBJ2-7; v_call: TRBV20-1; cdr3_aa: CSAPGAGEQYF; cdr3_nt: TGCAGTGCGCCGGGAGCGGGCGAGCAGTACTTC
d_call: TRBD2; cdr3_length: 18; clone_size: few; j_call: TRBJ2-5; v_call: TRBV12-3/TRBV12-4; cdr3_aa: CASSSQGLAGGKEETQYF; cdr3_nt: TGTGCCAGCAGTTCTCAGGGACTAGCGGGAGGTAAAGAAGAGACCCAGTACTTC
d_call: TRBD1; cdr3_length: 12; clone_size: -; j_call: TRBJ1-6; v_call: TRBV28; cdr3_aa: CASSSGQGVVHF; cdr3_nt: TGTGCCAGCAGTTCCGGACAGGGTGTAGTCCACTTT
d_call: -; cdr3_length: 15; clone_size: -; j_call: TRBJ1-4; v_call: TRBV7-2; cdr3_aa: CASSLEKGTSEKLFF; cdr3_nt: TGTGCCAGCAGCTTAGAGAAAGGGACGAGTGAAAAACTGTTTTTT
d_call: TRBD2; cdr3_length: 20; clone_size: few; j_call: TRBJ2-3; v_call: TRBV7-8; cdr3_aa: CASSLVGGRTSGTSTDTQYF; cdr3_nt: TGTGCCAGCAGCTTAGTGGGGGGGCGGACTAGCGGGACTAGTACAGATACGCAGTATTTT
d_call: -; cdr3_length: 23; clone_size: few; j_call: TRBJ2-7; v_call: TRBV4-3; cdr3_aa: CASSQERLYNPSLGAQSSYEQYF; cdr3_nt: TGCGCCAGCAGCCAAGAAAGGTTATACAACCCTTCTTTAGGGGCACAGAGCTCCTACGAGCAGTACTTC
d_call: -; cdr3_length: 13; clone_size: -; j_call: TRBJ2-2; v_call: TRBV7-9; cdr3_aa: CASTGWITGELFF; cdr3_nt: TGTGCCAGCACCGGCTGGATAACCGGGGAGCTGTTTTTT
d_call: TRBD2; cdr3_length: 15; clone_size: few; j_call: TRBJ2-1; v_call: TRBV12-3/TRBV12-4; cdr3_aa: CASSFGTSATNEQFF; cdr3_nt: TGTGCCAGCAGTTTCGGGACTAGCGCTACCAATGAGCAGTTCTTC
d_call: -; cdr3_length: 14; clone_size: many; j_call: TRBJ2-3; v_call: TRBV29-1; cdr3_aa: CSVEVVGFRDTQYF; cdr3_nt: TGCAGCGTTGAAGTTGTGGGGTTCAGGGATACGCAGTATTTT
d_call: TRBD1; cdr3_length: 15; clone_size: -; j_call: TRBJ1-4; v_call: TRBV28; cdr3_aa: CASSSWTGMDEKLFF; cdr3_nt: TGTGCCAGCAGTTCGTGGACAGGGATGGATGAAAAACTGTTTTTT
d_call: -; cdr3_length: 14; clone_size: many; j_call: TRBJ1-5; v_call: TRBV20-1; cdr3_aa: CSARRPNSNQPQHF; cdr3_nt: TGCAGTGCAAGACGGCCGAATAGCAATCAGCCCCAGCATTTT
d_call: -; cdr3_length: 12; clone_size: few; j_call: TRBJ1-2; v_call: TRBV28; cdr3_aa: CASSSRGFGYTF; cdr3_nt: TGTGCCAGCAGTTCCAGGGGATTCGGCTACACCTTC
d_call: TRBD1; cdr3_length: 16; clone_size: few; j_call: TRBJ2-7; v_call: TRBV6-2/TRBV6-3; cdr3_aa: CASSSPVEGGVYEQYF; cdr3_nt: TGTGCCAGCAGTTCCCCGGTGGAAGGGGGCGTATACGAGCAGTACTTC
d_call: -; cdr3_length: 14; clone_size: -; j_call: TRBJ1-3; v_call: TRBV12-3/TRBV12-4; cdr3_aa: CASSFLGSGNTIYF; cdr3_nt: TGTGCCAGCAGTTTCTTAGGCTCTGGAAACACCATATATTTT
d_call: TRBD2; cdr3_length: 16; clone_size: -; j_call: TRBJ2-2; v_call: TRBV12-3/TRBV12-4; cdr3_aa: CASSSSRDYSSGELFF; cdr3_nt: TGTGCCAGCAGTTCGAGCCGGGACTACAGTAGCGGGGAGCTGTTTTTT
d_call: -; cdr3_length: 12; clone_size: -; j_call: TRBJ2-1; v_call: TRBV7-2; cdr3_aa: CASSLARVEQFF; cdr3_nt: TGTGCCAGCAGCCTCGCTAGAGTCGAGCAGTTCTTC
d_call: -; cdr3_length: 20; clone_size: many; j_call: TRBJ2-2; v_call: TRBV4-1; cdr3_aa: CASSQDTTGTSLGNTGELFF; cdr3_nt: TGCGCCAGCAGCCAAGATACGACGGGAACGTCTTTGGGGAACACCGGGGAGCTGTTTTTT
d_call: -; cdr3_length: 14; clone_size: -; j_call: TRBJ2-3; v_call: TRBV24-1; cdr3_aa: CATSEVVSTDTQYF; cdr3_nt: TGTGCCACCAGTGAAGTAGTGAGCACAGATACGCAGTATTTT